This T cell receptor beta chain was found in a study of CXCR3-negative and CXCR3-positive naive CD8 T cells (dated by TCRdb to the late 2010s). Some background on the complete study: In total, some 130 million TRB reads were obtained, corresponding to roughly 1.5 +/- 0.3 million reads per library. Diversity and physicochemical repertoire analyses covered eleven to twelve donors pooled from two independent experiments. For the TRBV-TRBJ cluster analysis, the naive subsets came from about five donors, while the memory cells came from 3 donors. Points the paper makes about the study in general: Comparably high repertoire diversity was found in both naive subsets, whereas much lower repertoire diversity was found in memory CD8+ T cells. TRBV-TRBJ usage was similar between naive CXCR3-negative and CXCR3-positive cells from the same donor, while memory cells showed distinct patterns. Freshly isolated PBMCs were used for most assays because CXCR3 expression partially decreased after cryopreservation. Because surface CD5, which is linked to self-reactivity in mice, was comparable between the naive subsets, TCR interaction strength was also inferred from the physicochemical properties of TRB CDR3s. TRB CDR3s from CXCR3-positive naive cells showed higher hydrophobicity (lower Kidera factor 4), lower energy, and higher strength and volume indices than CXCR3-negative naive cells.

The sequencing machine was a NextSeq 550. The Human TCR Profiling Kit (MiLaboratory) was used to prepare UMI-labeled 5' RACE TRB cDNA libraries. The full amount of extracted RNA was used for cDNA synthesis, and the full amount of resulting cDNA was used for PCR amplification. Libraries were prepared in parallel with an identical number of PCR cycles. The study's own analysis went as follows. With a requirement of at least two reads per UMI, MIGEC and MiXCR extracted about 57,000 +/- 9,900 unique UMI-labeled TRB cDNA molecules per library. Each library averaged 40,000 +/- 10,000 functional in-frame TRB CDR3 nucleotide clonotypes without stop codons. After downsampling to 5000 UMI-labeled TRB molecules per sample, diversity metrics, including normalized Shannon-Wiener and Chao1, were computed in VDJtools. Clonotype-size-weighted physicochemical properties of the central five CDR3 residues (interaction energy, strength, volume and Kidera factor 4) were computed in VDJtools. After reprocessing by TCRdb, each CDR3 protein sequence is one entry, and no DNA is given. These V and J calls rely on TCRdb rather than the paper's analysis. Per the sample table, the count is about 4,700 distinct CDR3 sequences. The top ten clones comprise more than 2% of the sample.

About this clonotype: Its antigen remains undetermined.

For every CD8+ T cell subset, approximately 330,000 cells were flow-sorted straight into RLT lysis buffer, and each subset was sorted in triplicate. To keep memory contaminants out, a stringent definition of naive CD8+ T cells was applied: CD45RO-CCR7+CD27+CD95-. Peripheral blood mononuclear cells were isolated from buffy coats by standard density gradient centrifugation. Naive CXCR3-negative and CXCR3-positive CD8+ T cells were flow-sorted on a FACSAria III. An RNeasy Mini Kit was used to extract total RNA from the sorted cells. The sample comprised naive CXCR3+ CD8+ T cells from blood. The cell subset or site label here, explained by the study, means: CD45RO-CCR7+CD27+CD95- naive CD8+ T cells expressing CXCR3 (TNR3+). The source is a human donor in good health. Some clones in this sample may be carry-over from other donors' samples.

CDR3 reads: CASEPGGMNTEAFF. The sequence is built from TRBV27 and TRBJ1-1; there is no DNA to check the TCRdb D call of TRBD1. Via the germline V gene (reference sequence), CDR1 is MNHEY and CDR2 SMNVEV. The CDR3 runs 14 residues from the cysteine to the phenylalanine. The entry carries no DNA sequence.